These T cell receptor beta chains were read from a single sample in a study of early T cells in non-severe SARS-CoV-2 infection. TCRdb reprocessed the 5' RACE reads via MiXCR and lists one record per CDR3 protein. The table records 45,000 to 55,000 distinct CDR3 sequences, approximately 6.2% of them present only once. The sequenced sample consisted of whole blood. The receptors were gathered from an adult who was a healthcare worker with PCR-confirmed SARS-CoV-2 infection or an uninfected control (not recorded which). CDR3s include the opening cysteine and the closing phenylalanine or tryptophan. D genes are given only for firm matches. Not all rows give a size; the values are once, few, many and, for expanded clones, a class.

TRBV7-9	TRBD1	many	TRBJ2-1	TGTGCCAGCAGCTTCGCCCAGGGGGCTCGCATGACCTACAATGAGCAGTTCTTC	CASSFAQGARMTYNEQFF
TRBV7-9	.	many	TRBJ1-6	TGTGCCAGCAGCTTAGATCGAAATTCACCCCTCCACTTT	CASSLDRNSPLHF
TRBV4-3	TRBD1	many	TRBJ2-7	TGCGCCAGCAGCCAAGATAGCACAGGGGGCAGGTACGAGCAGTACTTC	CASSQDSTGGRYEQYF
TRBV20-1	.	.	TRBJ2-4	TGCAGTGCTAGAGAAGAAGGGAACATTCAGTACTTC	CSAREEGNIQYF
TRBV5-1	.	few	TRBJ2-1	TGCGCCAGCAGCTCGGGACTCCCCGGTGAGCAGTTCTTC	CASSSGLPGEQFF
TRBV5-1	.	few	TRBJ2-4	TGCGCCAGCAGCAGCGGACAGCTTCTAGCCAAAAACATTCAGTACTTC	CASSSGQLLAKNIQYF
TRBV29-1	TRBD1	.	TRBJ1-3	TGCAGCGTTAGACAGGGGGTAGAGGGAAACACCATATATTTT	CSVRQGVEGNTIYF
TRBV2	TRBD1	few	TRBJ2-3	TGTGCCAGCAGGGCCCAGGGGGCCACAGATACGCAGTATTTT	CASRAQGATDTQYF
TRBV10-3	.	many	TRBJ2-3	TGTGCCTCCGCTGAAACGGGACGTAGCACAGATACGCAGTATTTT	CASAETGRSTDTQYF
TRBV12-3/TRBV12-4	.	few	TRBJ1-3	TGTGCCAGCACCTCTAGTGGGCTAAGCTCTGAAAACACCATATATTTT	CASTSSGLSSENTIYF
TRBV5-1	TRBD1	.	TRBJ1-1	TGCGCCAGCAGCTTGGCGGGACAGGGGGCGGAGGACACTGAAGCTTTCTTT	CASSLAGQGAEDTEAFF
TRBV20-1	.	many	TRBJ1-6	TGCAGTGCTAGAAGCCCTGGGAGGGATTCACCCCTCCACTTT	CSARSPGRDSPLHF
TRBV29-1	.	many	TRBJ2-3	TGCAGCGTTGACAATTCACGGACCGGCACAGATACGCAGTATTTT	CSVDNSRTGTDTQYF
TRBV7-8	.	.	TRBJ1-1	TGTGCCAGCAGCATCAATTCTGCCTCCCTGGGGACTGAAGCTTTCTTT	CASSINSASLGTEAFF
TRBV19	.	few	TRBJ1-4	TGTGCCAGTAGTATGGTACAGAGAAATGAAAAACTGTTTTTT	CASSMVQRNEKLFF
TRBV3-1	TRBD2	.	TRBJ2-1	TGTGCCAGCAGCCAGGGACTAGCGGGGAGAAATGAGCAGTTCTTC	CASSQGLAGRNEQFF
TRBV14	.	many	TRBJ1-2	TGTGCCAGCAGCCAGTTAAGAGCTAACTATGGCTACACCTTC	CASSQLRANYGYTF
TRBV20-1	TRBD1	many	TRBJ1-5	TGCAGTGCTGCAGGGGGAGGTCAGCCCCAGCATTTT	CSAAGGGQPQHF
TRBV5-5	TRBD1	many	TRBJ1-2	TGTGCCAGCAGCACCGCGACAGGGCTAAACTATGGCTACACCTTC	CASSTATGLNYGYTF
TRBV20-1	.	many	TRBJ2-3	TGCAGTGCTAGAGTCCGGCCAGATACGCAGTATTTT	CSARVRPDTQYF
TRBV11-3	TRBD1	.	TRBJ1-1	TGTGCCAGCAGCTCTAGACAGGGTGGTGAAGCTTTCTTT	CASSSRQGGEAFF
TRBV28	.	many	TRBJ2-1	TGTGCCAGCAGTCCCCTCCAGGTTTTCGACACGAGCTCCTACAATGAGCAGTTCTTC	CASSPLQVFDTSSYNEQFF
TRBV7-2	TRBD1	many	TRBJ1-2	TGTGCCAGCAGCTTAGGACCGGACAGGGGCGGCTACACCTTC	CASSLGPDRGGYTF
TRBV20-1	.	few	TRBJ1-1	TGCAGTGCTTCGGCCGGGGGGGGAGCTTTCTTT	CSASAGGGAFF
TRBV4-1	.	many	TRBJ1-2	TGCGCCAGCAGCCCCCGTGGGGGGGGCAACTATGGCTACACCTTC	CASSPRGGGNYGYTF
TRBV6-2/TRBV6-3	.	many	TRBJ1-5	TGTGCCAGCAGTTACTCGTACAGGCCCTTGGGACAGCCCCAGCATTTT	CASSYSYRPLGQPQHF
TRBV5-1	.	many	TRBJ1-5	TGCGCCAGCAGCTTGGCTGGGTTCAATCAGCCCCAGCATTTT	CASSLAGFNQPQHF
TRBV12-3/TRBV12-4	.	few	TRBJ2-3	TGTGCCAGCAGTTTTGGCGGAAAATCGGATACGCAGTATTTT	CASSFGGKSDTQYF
TRBV2	.	few	TRBJ2-7	TGTGCCAGCAGTGAGGAGCAGGGCCTCTCCTACGAGCAGTACTTC	CASSEEQGLSYEQYF
TRBV4-1	TRBD1	many	TRBJ1-2	TGCGCCAGCAGCCTGGAACGACAGGGGGCTGCCCCTAACACCTTC	CASSLERQGAAPNTF
TRBV27	.	few	TRBJ2-7	TGTGCCAGCAGGATCCAGGGGATGGGATACGAGCAGTACTTC	CASRIQGMGYEQYF
TRBV2	.	.	TRBJ2-3	TGTGCCAGCCCCGAGGACGGGATGCTTGGAGATACGCAGTATTTT	CASPEDGMLGDTQYF
TRBV7-2	.	.	TRBJ2-7	TGTGCCAGCAGCTCCCGGACGGGCCCCTACGAGCAGTACTTC	CASSSRTGPYEQYF
TRBV6-6	TRBD1	many	TRBJ2-7	TGTGCCAGCAGGGAGACAGGGGGAAGCTACGAGCAGTACTTC	CASRETGGSYEQYF